This T cell receptor beta chain was recovered during a study of technical replicates of blood from a few donors. Germline lookup yields CDR1 LNHDA and CDR2 SQIVND (reference sequence). V was trimmed by 3 bases and J by 3 bases, leaving 14 bases between them. The CDR3 has 16 residues. The table came from immunoSEQ multiplex PCR; TCRdb's copy has only in-frame clones and leaves some out. Among tens of thousands of clones listed, 85% to 95% were seen once. Sequencing was carried out using T cells isolated from PBMCs. The sequence was obtained from a human donor in good health. The chain employs TRBV19 and TRBJ2-2, with a possible D match to TRBD2 (8 bases). The CDR3 region is CASSISGGGHTGELFF. The CDR3 DNA follows: TGTGCCAGTAGTATCTCGGGAGGGGGCCACACCGGGGAGCTGTTTTTT.